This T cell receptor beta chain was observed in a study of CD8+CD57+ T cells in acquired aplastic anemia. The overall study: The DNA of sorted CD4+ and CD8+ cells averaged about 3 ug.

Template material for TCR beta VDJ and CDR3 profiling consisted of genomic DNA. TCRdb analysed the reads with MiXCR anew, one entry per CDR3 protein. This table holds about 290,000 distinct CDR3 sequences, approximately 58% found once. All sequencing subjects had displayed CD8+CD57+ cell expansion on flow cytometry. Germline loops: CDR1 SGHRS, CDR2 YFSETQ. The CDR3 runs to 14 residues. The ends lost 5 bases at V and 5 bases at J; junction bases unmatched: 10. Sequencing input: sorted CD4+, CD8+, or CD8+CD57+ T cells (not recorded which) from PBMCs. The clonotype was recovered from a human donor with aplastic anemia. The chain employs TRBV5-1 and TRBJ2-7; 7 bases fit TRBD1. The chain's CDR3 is CASRQTGTADEQYF. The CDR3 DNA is TGCGCCAGCAGACAGACAGGGACGGCGGACGAGCAGTACTTC.